What follows are 16 T cell receptor beta chains derived from one specimen sequenced in a study of beta chain features in type 1 diabetes. Study results and limitations: Shortening of TCRB CDR3s, moderate but significant, appeared in all four CD4+ subsets of Type 1 diabetes patients.

These receptors' targets are unknown. All of the isolated RNA was reverse transcribed, so expressed TCRB transcripts were sequenced. Profiled with immunoSEQ multiplex PCR; TCRdb holds only in-frame clones, not every one. The sample carries a few hundred thousand clones, 24% recorded once. Specimen: naive CD4+ T cells from blood. These receptors came from a woman aged 25-40 years with type 1 diabetes.

The CDR3 DNA reads as TGTGCCGCAAGCCGGGACGCGGGGTGGAATGAGCAGTTCTTC. Translated, it gives CAASRDAGWNEQFF. The chain combines TRBV19 with TRBJ2-1; D perhaps matches TRBD2 (6 bases). Germline CDR1 and CDR2: LNHDA and SQIVND (reference sequence). Trimming left V 11 bases short and J 7 bases short, with 21 bases between. The CDR3 runs to 14 residues.

The V call is TRBV19, the J call TRBJ2-1, with no clear D. This CDR3 contains 12 residues. The germline V gene encodes CDR1 LNHDA and CDR2 SQIVND (reference sequence). The V and J ends lost 8 bases and 5 bases respectively, with 10 bases between them. CDR3 DNA: TGTGCCAGTGGGCTTATAAACAATGAGCAGTTCTTC. Encoded protein: CASGLINNEQFF.

This clone has a handful of counts. As DNA, the CDR3 is TGCGCCAGCAGCCACCCCGGGAGGGAGACCCAGTACTTC. This sequence encodes CASSHPGRETQYF. This chain joins TRBV5-1 and TRBJ2-5; 7 bases line up with TRBD2. V lost 4 bases and J lost 5; bases outside the gene matches: 5. The germline V gene has CDR1 SGHRS and CDR2 YFSETQ. This CDR3 region has 13 residues.

J is TRBJ2-5 and V is TRBV11-2, with 9 bases that match TRBD2. From germline, CDR1 is SGHAT and CDR2 FQNNGV. J was trimmed by 7 bases and V by 6 bases; bases with no gene match: 9. The CDR3 runs to 14 residues. The CDR3 region is CASSPTSGLRTQYF. DNA for the CDR3: TGTGCCAGCAGTCCGACTAGCGGCCTCAGGACCCAGTACTTC.

This clone was observed a handful of times. The rearrangement joins TRBV29-1 to TRBJ1-1, with TRBD1 matching over 8 bases. The V and J ends lost 8 bases and 4 bases, in that order; junction bases with no gene match: 9. Germline V gene lookup returns CDR1 SQVTM and CDR2 ANQGSEA. The CDR3 runs 13 residues. The CDR3 reads CSPDGQGLTEAFF. CDR3 nucleotide sequence: TGCAGCCCTGATGGACAGGGCCTCACTGAAGCTTTCTTT.

The rearrangement joins TRBV4-2 to TRBJ2-7; the match to TRBD2 covers 15 bases. The CDR3 has 17 amino acids. Trimming took 0 bases from V and 4 from J; bases not matched to a gene: 4. Per the germline V gene, CDR1 is LGHNA and CDR2 is YNFKEQ. The CDR3 loop is CASSQEGTSGRLYEQYF. DNA for the CDR3: TGTGCCAGCAGCCAAGAAGGGACTAGCGGGAGGCTATACGAGCAGTACTTC.

CDR3 residues: CASSLVFGTGGLREQFF. For the CDR3, the DNA is TGCGCCAGCAGCTTGGTTTTCGGGACAGGGGGTCTCAGAGAGCAGTTCTTC. The V call is TRBV5-1, the J call TRBJ2-1; 11 nucleotides line up with TRBD1. The germline gives CDR1 SGHRS, CDR2 YFSETQ. V dropped 0 bases and J dropped 10; count of bases not matched to a gene: 12. The CDR3 contains 17 residues.

The rearrangement links TRBV29-1 to TRBJ2-1, with 11 bases lining up with TRBD2. This CDR3 is built from 15 residues. Looked up from germline, CDR1 is SQVTM and CDR2 is ANQGSEA. Germline trimming cut 7 bases from V and 4 bases from J; bases unmatched to any gene: 9. The DNA for the CDR3 is TGCAGCGCCGAGGGACTAGCGGACCAGTACAATGAGCAGTTCTTC. This translates into CSAEGLADQYNEQFF.

This sequence joins TRBV5-4 and TRBJ2-5, with TRBD2 matching 10 bases. V shed 0 bases, J shed 3 bases, and the junction held 5 bases outside the gene matches. The CDR3 loop spans 16 amino acids. Germline lookup yields CDR1 SGHNT and CDR2 YYREEE (reference sequence). CDR3 sequence: CASSLGGLAVEETQYF. For the CDR3, the DNA is TGTGCCAGCAGCTTGGGTGGACTAGCGGTAGAAGAGACCCAGTACTTC. Full variable domain (remainder filled in from reference TRBV5-4 and TRBJ2-5): ETGVTQSPTHLIKTRGQQVTLRCSSQSGHNTVSWYQQALGQGPQFIFQYYREEENGRGNFPPRFSGLQFPNYSSELNVNALELDDSALYLCASSLGGLAVEETQYFGPGTRLLVL.

This clone was observed a few times. The chain recombines TRBV19 with TRBJ2-7, with 7 bases aligning to TRBD1. The CDR3 loop spans 13 amino acids. CDR1 LNHDA and CDR2 SQIVND come from the germline V gene (reference sequence). V was clipped by 6 bases and J by 6 bases; unmatched bases: 8. CDR3 nucleotide sequence: TGTGCCAGTAGCACCGACAGGGTGGCCGAGCAGTACTTC. Translating it yields CASSTDRVAEQYF.

This clone has more than one count but fewer than ten. The chain recombines TRBV4-1 with TRBJ2-7; 9 nucleotides line up with TRBD2. CDR3 length equals 16 residues. Germline V CDR1 and CDR2: MGHRA, YSYEKL. V lost 0 bases and J lost 2; bases outside the gene matches: 5. CDR3 region: CASSQDSAGGAYEQYF. CDR3 nucleotide sequence: TGCGCCAGCAGCCAAGATTCGGCGGGAGGGGCCTACGAGCAGTACTTC.

This clone was detected only a few times. At the DNA level, this CDR3 is encoded by other sequences in the same sample as well. The chain employs TRBV7-3 and TRBJ2-1; 9 positions agree with TRBD1. V lost 1 base to trimming and J lost 3 bases; unmatched junction nucleotides: 1. This CDR3 has 15 residues. Germline values: CDR1 SGHTA, CDR2 FQGTGA. CDR3 in DNA: TGTGCCAGCAGCTTAAGGGGACAGGGCTACAATGAGCAGTTCTTC. It yields the protein CASSLRGQGYNEQFF.

J is TRBJ2-3 and V is TRBV7-2; possibly TRBD2 for D (5 bases). Per the germline V gene, CDR1 is SGHTA and CDR2 is FQGNSA. With 1 base removed from V and 5 bases from J, the gap between germline ends came to 10 bases. The CDR3 has 14 amino acids. DNA for the CDR3: TGTGCCAGCAGCTTAGTTAGTCGGGGAGATACGCAGTATTTT. Its translation: CASSLVSRGDTQYF.

This clone has more than one count but fewer than ten. The chain has TRBV29-1 and TRBJ1-2; 7 nucleotides match TRBD1. CDR3 size: 12 residues. V lost 8 bases to trimming and J lost 6 bases; unmatched junction nucleotides: 9. The germline gives CDR1 SQVTM, CDR2 ANQGSEA. In DNA, the CDR3 is TGCAGCTCCCGACAGGGAGCGGATGGCTACACCTTC. This sequence encodes CSSRQGADGYTF.

This sequence joins TRBV25-1 and TRBJ2-5, with 7 bases fitting TRBD1. CDR3 size: 15 residues. Germline CDR1 is MGHDK and CDR2 is SYGVNS. With 3 bases clipped from V and 4 bases from J, the junction kept 8 bases outside the gene matches. The CDR3 protein is CASSEPGQGVETQYF. CDR3 bases: TGTGCCAGCAGTGAGCCGGGGCAGGGGGTAGAGACCCAGTACTTC. Together with reference TRBV25-1 and TRBJ2-5, the CDR3 gives the full variable domain: EADIYQTPRYLVIGTGKKITLECSQTMGHDKMYWYQQDPGMELHLIHYSYGVNSTEKGDLSSESTVSRIRTEHFPLTLESARPSHTSQYLCASSEPGQGVETQYFGPGTRLLVL.

In this sample, this clone turned up a few times. This chain connects TRBV6-5 to TRBJ2-7; D possibly corresponds to TRBD2 (5 bases). Per the germline V gene, CDR1 is MNHEY and CDR2 is SVGAGI. The CDR3 runs 14 residues. The V end lost 2 bases, the J end lost 3 bases, and 11 bases lay between the germline ends. The CDR3 sequence: CASSYGWGDYEQYF. CDR3 DNA: TGTGCCAGCAGTTACGGATGGGGAGACTACGAGCAGTACTTC.